Listed below are T cell receptor beta chains from one sample, sequenced in a study of T cell responses to AZD1222 COVID-19 vaccine. Profiling relied on immunoSEQ multiplex PCR, and the TCRdb table lists in-frame clones only, not all of them. The table has 90,000 to 150,000 clones, around 87% seen once. The source was peripheral blood, collected on day 0 of AZD1222 vaccination. These TCRs come from an adult in good health. Each CDR3 is given with its conserved first and last residue. The order of the fields is V gene, J gene, CDR3 length, D gene, clone size, CDR3 DNA, CDR3 protein. The D gene is left open where the match is weak. Size tells how often a clone was seen (once, few, many) or the class of an expanded clone, and some rows leave it out.

>TRBV2|TRBJ1-3|16|-|-
TGTGCCAGCAAAGGTCCCGGCGTGGCAGTTGGAAACACCATATATTTT
CASKGPGVAVGNTIYF
>TRBV4-3|TRBJ1-1|14|-|once
TGCGCCAGCAGCCAAGATGGGGTCGGCACTGAAGCTTTCTTT
CASSQDGVGTEAFF
>TRBV3-1/TRBV3-2|TRBJ2-7|15|-|-
TGTGCCAGCAGGCAGCACGGGCAGGGTGGCCACGAGCAGTACTTC
CASRQHGQGGHEQYF
>TRBV19|TRBJ1-2|13|-|-
TGTGCCAGTAGTATAAGGGTTGGGCCAGCGGGAACCTTC
CASSIRVGPAGTF
>TRBV18|TRBJ1-2|17|-|-
TGTGCCAGCTCACCACCAAATCTCAGGGGTTCAGTCTATGGCTACACCTTC
CASSPPNLRGSVYGYTF
>TRBV7-8|TRBJ1-4|15|-|-
TGTGCCAGCAGCTCAATTTGGGGGGGTAATGAAAAACTGTTTTTT
CASSSIWGGNEKLFF
>TRBV4-1|TRBJ2-1|14|TRBD1|-
TGCGCCAGCAGCCACAGGGGGCGGCTGGATGAGCAGTTCTTC
CASSHRGRLDEQFF
>TRBV5-5|TRBJ1-1|15|-|-
TGTGCCAGCAGCTTTTGGGGGCAACAAGACACTGAAGCTTTCTTT
CASSFWGQQDTEAFF
>TRBV5-6|TRBJ1-2|16|-|once
TGTGCCAGCAGCTTGGCTGTCGGACCTAGGTCATCTGGCTACACCTTC
CASSLAVGPRSSGYTF
>TRBV27|TRBJ2-1|14|-|-
TGTGCCAGCAGTTGGGGGGACAGTTACAATGAGCAGTTCTTC
CASSWGDSYNEQFF
>TRBV27|TRBJ2-6|15|-|-
TGTGCCAGCACCCCAGGGAGCTCTGGGGCCAACGTCCTGACTTTC
CASTPGSSGANVLTF
>TRBV7-2|TRBJ2-3|13|TRBD2|-
TGTGCCAGCAGCTCCTCGGCGGGGGGGCGGGAGTATTTT
CASSSSAGGREYF
>TRBV27|TRBJ2-7|13|-|-
TGTGCCAGCAGTCCCGTCGGCTCCTACGAGCAGTACTTC
CASSPVGSYEQYF
>TRBV7-3|TRBJ2-3|15|TRBD2|-
TGTGCCAGCAGCCGGTCCCGGGGGGGGCCAGATACGCAGTATTTT
CASSRSRGGPDTQYF
>TRBV5-1|TRBJ2-2|14|TRBD2|-
TGCGCCAGCAGCTCGACTAGCGATACCGGGGAGCTGTTTTTT
CASSSTSDTGELFF
>TRBV7-9|TRBJ1-2|13|-|-
TGTGCCAGCAGCTATTGGCAGGGTGATGGCTACACCTTC
CASSYWQGDGYTF
>TRBV6-1|TRBJ2-5|14|-|few
TGTGCCAGCAGTGACGGGCAGGTCCAAGAGACCCAGTACTTC
CASSDGQVQETQYF
>TRBV27|TRBJ2-2|12|-|-
TGTGCCAGCAGACAGAACACCGGGGAGCTGTTTTTT
CASRQNTGELFF
>TRBV6-1|TRBJ2-2|16|-|-
TGTGCCAGCAGTGAATGGTCGCTCGGAATTGGCGGGGAGCTGTTTTTT
CASSEWSLGIGGELFF
>TRBV19|TRBJ2-4|13|TRBD1|-
TGTGCCAGTAGTATTGACAGGGGGGACATTCAGTACTTC
CASSIDRGDIQYF
>TRBV19|TRBJ2-1|15|-|-
TGTGCCAGTAGTATAGATCATGGGCAAACCAATGAGCAGTTCTTC
CASSIDHGQTNEQFF
>TRBV21-1|TRBJ1-2|13|-|once
TGTGCCAGCGAAGGAGGGCCCCGTTATGGCTACACCTTC
CASEGGPRYGYTF
>TRBV7-8|TRBJ2-1|17|TRBD2|-
TGTGCCAGCAGCGGAACTAGCGACCCGGCCCGGGGGTATGAGCAGTTCTTC
CASSGTSDPARGYEQFF
>TRBV9|TRBJ1-1|15|-|-
TGTGCCAGCAGCCCGGAGGGCATCATGAACACTGAAGCTTTCTTT
CASSPEGIMNTEAFF
>TRBV6-2/TRBV6-3|TRBJ2-4|14|-|few
TGTGCCAGCAGCCTAGACTCAGCCAAAAACATTCAGTACTTC
CASSLDSAKNIQYF